This TCR beta chain is drawn from a study of T cell responses to AZD1222 COVID-19 vaccine. The CDR3 totals 17 residues. Germline CDR1 reads SGHTA; CDR2 reads FQGNSA. Trimming left V 4 bases short and J 3 bases short, with 21 bases between. Turning to this clone: Its cognate antigen is unknown.

Analyses pooled second doses at about 4 or about 12 weeks. Generated by immunoSEQ multiplex PCR, the TCRdb table keeps only in-frame clones and is missing some. The table has 150,000 to 200,000 clones, roughly nine tenths seen once; the top ten hold approximately 3.7%. Broader study findings: In the spike-specific TCR repertoire, nearly half reportedly target unmutated variant regions.

Sequenced material: peripheral blood, taken 28 days after the second AZD1222 dose. The chain recombines TRBV7-2 with TRBJ2-5, with D possibly matching TRBD2 (6 bases). The TCR originated in an adult who received the AZD1222 COVID-19 vaccine. In nucleotides, the CDR3 is TGTGCCAGCAGCTATTTTGTTAGGCGGGGCCTCGAAGAGACCCAGTACTTC. Amino acid sequence: CASSYFVRRGLEETQYF.